These 27 T cell receptor beta chains came from one sample sequenced in a study of T cell repertoires in ileal Crohn's disease. Assay used: immunoSEQ multiplex PCR; TCRdb lists only in-frame clones, some missing. The sample has about 13,000 clones, 65% to 85% seen once. Time point reported: neoterminal ileum biopsy at postoperative endoscopy, about 6 months after surgery. Sequencing was done on a sample of ileal tissue. These TCRs come from an adult with Crohn's disease.

The rearrangement joins TRBV27 to TRBJ1-5, with D unresolved. The V gene's germline CDR1 is MNHEY and CDR2 SMNVEV (reference sequence). V was cut by 5 bases and J by 2 bases, with 7 bases left in between. This CDR3 region has 13 residues. The CDR3 DNA reads as TGTGCCAGCAGTACACGGGGCAATCAGCCCCAGCATTTT. The encoded protein is CASSTRGNQPQHF.

The chain carries TRBV6-1 and TRBJ1-1, with D unresolved. CDR3 length equals 13 residues. Germline lookup yields CDR1 MNHNS and CDR2 SASEGT. Trimming stripped 4 bases from V and 3 bases from J, with 9 bases between. In DNA, the CDR3 is TGTGCCAGCAGTGGGGCTGGGTACACTGAAGCTTTCTTT. Residues: CASSGAGYTEAFF.

The chain recombines TRBV9 with TRBJ2-3; 11 bases line up with TRBD2. The CDR3 length is 17 residues. The germline V gene encodes CDR1 SGDLS and CDR2 YYNGEE. J gave up 6 bases and V 0 bases, and 9 bases lay outside the gene matches. The DNA of the CDR3 is TGTGCCAGCAGCGTAGGTGTTAGCGGGGGGGCCGAGGATACGCAGTATTTT. Residues: CASSVGVSGGAEDTQYF.

This clone is deemed medium-sized. V gene TRBV7-3 combines with J gene TRBJ2-1; maybe TRBD2 (6 bases). This CDR3 contains 12 residues. V dropped 3 bases and J dropped 7 bases, with 7 bases sitting between them. The germline V gene has CDR1 SGHTA and CDR2 FQGTGA. The CDR3 loop reads CASSFGRNEQFF. The CDR3 DNA sequence: TGTGCCAGCAGCTTTGGGAGGAATGAGCAGTTCTTC.

The chain joins TRBV7-6 to TRBJ1-1; D might be TRBD1 (6 bases). Trimming stripped 2 bases from V and 2 bases from J, with 15 bases between. The CDR3 length is 16 residues. CDR1 SGHVS and CDR2 FNYEAQ come from the germline V gene. The CDR3 reads CASSLYGGAENTEAFF. The CDR3, as DNA: TGTGCCAGCAGCTTATATGGGGGCGCAGAAAACACTGAAGCTTTCTTT. The variable domain in full, completed from reference TRBV7-6 and TRBJ1-1, reads GAGVSQSPRYKVTKRGQDVALRCDPISGHVSLYWYRQALGQGPEFLTYFNYEAQQDKSGLPNDRFSAERPEGSISTLTIQRTEQRDSAMYRCASSLYGGAENTEAFFGQGTRLTVV.

This clone came up once. The chain employs TRBV19 and TRBJ1-1; no definite D call. Looked up from germline, CDR1 is LNHDA and CDR2 is SQIVND (reference sequence). V lost 3 bases, J lost 3 bases, and 11 bases lay in between. The length of the CDR3 is 14 residues. The CDR3 DNA follows: TGTGCCAGTAGTATGGCAGGAATGGACACTGAAGCTTTCTTT. Encoded protein: CASSMAGMDTEAFF.

The chain carries TRBV2 and TRBJ2-5; weak D call: TRBD1 (6 bases). Matching the DNA end better, TRBJ2-7 makes the J call doubtful. This CDR3 has 12 amino acids. CDR1 is SNHLY, CDR2 FYNNEI, per germline. The chain's CDR3 is CASSASGAEQYF. The CDR3 nucleotides read TGTGCCAGCAGTGCATCAGGGGCCGAGCAGTACTTC.

The rearrangement joins TRBV9 to TRBJ2-2; TRBD2 agrees at 10 bases. J lost 2 bases, V lost 5 bases, and 3 bases had no gene match. The CDR3 consists of 15 residues. The germline V gene encodes CDR1 SGDLS and CDR2 YYNGEE. The CDR3 here is CASRTSGKNTGELFF. The DNA of the CDR3 is TGTGCCAGCAGAACTAGCGGGAAAAACACCGGGGAGCTGTTTTTT. The full variable domain, completed using reference TRBV9 and TRBJ2-2, is DSGVTQTPKHLITATGQRVTLRCSPRSGDLSVYWYQQSLDQGLQFLIQYYNGEERAKGNILERFSAQQFPDLHSELNLSSLELGDSALYFCASRTSGKNTGELFFGEGSRLTVL.

This clone was seen a few times. V usage is TRBV27 and J usage is TRBJ2-3; D possibly corresponds to TRBD2 (6 bases). This CDR3 comprises 15 residues. Germline CDR1 is MNHEY and CDR2 is SMNVEV (reference sequence). Between the trimmed V and J ends, which lost 6 bases and 2 bases, there was a span of 15 bases. The CDR3 coding sequence is TGTGCCAGCAGGAGTCCAGCGGGCCACACAGATACGCAGTATTTT. Its translation: CASRSPAGHTDTQYF.

Concerning this clone itself: The sample carries other DNA sequences with the same CDR3. The chain combines TRBV19 with TRBJ2-1; no firm D call. Germline V gives CDR1 LNHDA, CDR2 SQIVND (reference sequence). Trimming removed 1 base at V and 0 bases at J, with 4 bases between. The CDR3 has 14 amino acids. Here the CDR3 DNA reads TGTGCCAGTAGTATAGTTAGCTCCTACAATGAGCAGTTCTTC. Protein sequence: CASSIVSSYNEQFF.

This clone was counted a single time. The J gene is TRBJ1-2, the V gene TRBV7-2, with a tentative D call TRBD1 (6 bases). The germline V gene encodes CDR1 SGHTA and CDR2 FQGNSA. This CDR3 contains 15 residues. Trimming left V 7 bases short and J 8 bases short, with 23 bases between. DNA for the CDR3: TGTGCCAGCACCCCCGGGACAAACCTCGCCGGGGGCTACACCTTC. Translation gives CASTPGTNLAGGYTF.

V and J are TRBV2 and TRBJ2-7; D may be TRBD1 (6 bases). V was clipped by 1 base and J by 5 bases, with 21 bases between them. There are 17 residues in the CDR3. Germline loops: CDR1 SNHLY, CDR2 FYNNEI. CDR3 DNA: TGTGCCAGCAGTGAAGACAGGGTGGGGGCCACTAGGGACGAGCAGTACTTC. This encodes CASSEDRVGATRDEQYF.

DNA for the CDR3: TGTGCCAGCAGCTTGGGACTTATCAATGAGCAGTTCTTC. It is translated as CASSLGLINEQFF. The V gene is TRBV5-6, the J gene TRBJ2-1, with no clear D. This CDR3 is 13 amino acids long. Germline V CDR1 and CDR2: SGHDT, YYEEEE. Trimming left V 0 bases short and J 6 bases short, with 7 bases between.

This clone was seen only once. The chain is built from TRBV4-2 and TRBJ2-1; 8 positions agree with TRBD2. CDR3 length: 14 amino acids. Trimming cost V 8 bases and J 5 bases; bases outside gene matches: 8. From germline, CDR1 is LGHNA and CDR2 YNFKEQ. The CDR3 bases are TGTGCCAGCCGGGCGGGAGGTTGGGACAATGAGCAGTTCTTC. It specifies CASRAGGWDNEQFF.

This chain joins TRBV30 and TRBJ2-1; 7 bases map to TRBD1. Germline V lookup: CDR1 GTSNPN, CDR2 SVGIG (reference sequence). J lost 8 bases, V lost 2 bases, and 3 bases had no gene match. The CDR3 sequence is 12 residues long. The CDR3 region is CAWSRDRDEQFF. The DNA of the CDR3 is TGTGCCTGGAGTCGTGACAGGGATGAGCAGTTCTTC.

The chain uses TRBV2 and TRBJ1-1; D is unclear. The CDR3 length is 13 residues. V lost 3 bases and J 0 bases, leaving 5 bases between the germline ends. CDR1 and CDR2 from the germline V gene are SNHLY and FYNNEI. The CDR3 sequence: CASSDEVNTEAFF. The CDR3 region has the DNA TGTGCCAGCAGTGACGAGGTGAACACTGAAGCTTTCTTT.

The table lists this clone with a few counts. J is TRBJ2-7 and V is TRBV30; TRBD1 agrees at 7 bases. V shed 2 bases and J 0 bases; nucleotides not matched to a gene: 1. CDR3 size: 13 residues. CDR1 GTSNPN and CDR2 SVGIG come from the germline V gene (reference sequence). The CDR3 DNA sequence: TGTGCCTGGAGTAGGGACAGCTCCTACGAGCAGTACTTC. This translates into CAWSRDSSYEQYF.

This rearrangement joins TRBV5-4 to TRBJ2-3; D is unclear. The length of the CDR3 is 12 residues. V lost 0 bases to trimming and J lost 3 bases, with 2 bases between them. Germline CDR1 is SGHNT and CDR2 is YYREEE (reference sequence). Here the CDR3 reads CASSLATDTQYF. The CDR3 nucleotides are TGTGCCAGCAGCTTGGCAACAGATACGCAGTATTTT.

The V call is TRBV5-5, the J call TRBJ2-1, with 10 positions matching TRBD2. The V gene's germline CDR1 is SGHKS and CDR2 YYEKEE (reference sequence). With 2 bases clipped from V and 2 bases from J, the junction kept 1 base outside the gene matches. The CDR3 has 15 amino acids. The CDR3 DNA sequence: TGTGCCAGCAGCTTCGGACTAGCGGCCTACAATGAGCAGTTCTTC. As protein: CASSFGLAAYNEQFF.

The genes are TRBV7-9 and TRBJ2-7, with TRBD1 identical over 7 bases. V lost 0 bases and J lost 4; bases outside the gene matches: 3. This CDR3 contains 14 residues. Germline lookup yields CDR1 SEHNR and CDR2 FQNEAQ (reference sequence). Here the CDR3 DNA reads TGTGCCAGCAGCTTAGCGCAACAGGGGTACGAGCAGTACTTC. Its translation is CASSLAQQGYEQYF.

The chain uses TRBV13 and TRBJ1-2; D is unresolved. There are 14 residues in the CDR3. Germline CDR1 and CDR2: PRHDT and FYEKMQ (reference sequence). V was trimmed by 5 bases and J by 4 bases, leaving 14 bases between them. Here the CDR3 reads CASSQRQALYGYTF. In DNA, the CDR3 is TGTGCCAGCAGCCAGAGACAAGCCCTCTATGGCTACACCTTC.

The gene calls are TRBV19 and TRBJ1-1; TRBD1 is a possible D gene (5 bases). The CDR3 contains 13 residues. Trimming removed 6 bases from V and 5 bases from J, with 13 bases in between. Germline loops: CDR1 LNHDA, CDR2 SQIVND (reference sequence). This CDR3 reads CASSIPGGTEAFF. For the CDR3, the DNA is TGTGCCAGTAGCATCCCTGGGGGGACTGAAGCTTTCTTT. The entire variable domain, with the rest obtained from reference TRBV19 and TRBJ1-1, is as follows: DGGITQSPKYLFRKEGQNVTLSCEQNLNHDAMYWYRQDPGQGLRLIYYSQIVNDFQKGDIAEGYSVSREKKESFPLTVTSAQKNPTAFYLCASSIPGGTEAFFGQGTRLTVV.

For the CDR3, the DNA is TGTGCCTCCCTGGGGGCTATGGATTCACCCCTCCACTTT. Protein sequence: CASLGAMDSPLHF. The chain uses TRBV10-3 and TRBJ1-6; possibly TRBD1 for D (6 bases). This CDR3 is 13 amino acids long. Trimming stripped 11 bases from V and 8 bases from J, with 16 bases between. The V gene's germline CDR1 is ENHRY and CDR2 SYGVKD.

V usage is TRBV12-5 and J usage is TRBJ2-2; a possible D gene is TRBD1 (6 bases). The CDR3 length is 15 residues. The V gene lost 5 bases and the J gene lost 1 base, with 11 bases spanning the gap. Germline CDR1 is LGHNT and CDR2 is FRNRAP. CDR3 loop: CASGLGQENTGELFF. The CDR3 DNA reads TGTGCTAGTGGTCTGGGACAAGAGAACACCGGGGAGCTGTTTTTT.

This chain joins TRBV18 and TRBJ2-7; D is ambiguous. This CDR3 region has 13 residues. Trimming stripped 5 bases from V and 1 base from J, with 9 bases between. Germline-derived CDR1 and CDR2 are KGHSH and LQKENI. The CDR3 is CASSNIQSYEQYF. Here the CDR3 DNA reads TGTGCCAGCTCAAACATACAATCCTACGAGCAGTACTTC.

In this sample, this clone turned up a few times. This chain uses TRBV6-6 with TRBJ1-2; D call uncertain. V gave up 7 bases and J gave up 6 bases, with 12 bases separating them. The CDR3 totals 12 residues. In germline, CDR1 is MNHNY, CDR2 SVGAGI (reference sequence). CDR3 amino acids: CASTRMRDGYTF. The CDR3 DNA follows: TGTGCCAGCACTCGAATGAGGGATGGCTACACCTTC.

V usage is TRBV7-9 and J usage is TRBJ2-7; D possibly corresponds to TRBD1 (5 bases). This CDR3 has 13 residues. The V and J ends lost 2 bases and 6 bases respectively, with 11 bases between them. The V gene's germline CDR1 is SEHNR and CDR2 FQNEAQ (reference sequence). For the CDR3, the DNA is TGTGCCAGCAGCTTACCTCAGGGTAGCGAGCAGTACTTC. Its translation is CASSLPQGSEQYF.